Below, 22 T cell receptor beta chains from the same sample are listed, as sequenced in a study of regulatory T cells in long-lasting Graves disease. Regarding time point: persistent/refractory GD, antithyroid drugs over 5 years with positive TRAb. Preparation of the TCR library used RNA extracted from PBMCs. TCR beta libraries were built with iRepertoire HTBI primers and Arm-PCR of CDR3 regions. TCRdb reprocessed the multiplex PCR reads via MiXCR and lists one record per CDR3 protein. The table has under 450,000 distinct CDR3 sequences, roughly a quarter seen once. The sequenced sample was peripheral blood mononuclear cells (PBMCs), obtained when the disease was refractory, from a patient treated with antithyroid drugs. The receptors were sampled from a female donor with Graves disease.

At least ten counts were recorded for this clonotype. The chain is built from TRBV20-1 and TRBJ1-5; TRBD1 is a possible D gene (6 bases). The CDR3 spans 15 residues. Germline values: CDR1 DFQATT, CDR2 SNEGSKA (reference sequence). V shed 0 bases and J shed 1 base, with 10 bases lying between them. CDR3 coding DNA: TGCAGTGCTAGAGAGGGGGGGCGAAGCAATCAGCCCCAGCATTTT. Translated: CSAREGGRSNQPQHF.

With regard to this clonotype: This may be a read error: a much more frequent sequence differs by one nucleotide. The rearrangement joins TRBV30 to TRBJ2-5; D is possibly TRBD1 or TRBD2 (5 bases each). Looked up from germline, CDR1 is GTSNPN and CDR2 is SVGIG (reference sequence). The CDR3 is 14 amino acids. The CDR3 sequence is CAWSIGSGGEIQYF. The CDR3 DNA is TGTGCCTGGAGTATTGGGTCTGGGGGAGAGATCCAGTACTTC.

There are many counts of this clonotype. The chain carries TRBV12-3 or TRBV12-4 and TRBJ1-1, with D possibly TRBD1 on 5 matching bases. Trimming took 4 bases from V and 4 from J, leaving 13 bases between them. The CDR3 has 14 residues. The CDR3 DNA is TGTGCCAGCAGTTCCCGTGGGGGAACCACTGAAGCTTTCTTT. It yields the protein CASSSRGGTTEAFF.

The CDR3, as DNA: TGTGCCACTACTACTGGACAGGGAGGTCAGCCCCAGCATTTT. This codes for CATTTGQGGQPQHF. This rearrangement joins TRBV10-3 to TRBJ1-5; 8 bases align to TRBD1. The CDR3 loop spans 14 amino acids. V was clipped by 10 bases and J by 6 bases; unmatched bases: 11. Germline CDR1 is ENHRY and CDR2 is SYGVKD.

The rearrangement joins TRBV20-1 to TRBJ2-7; maybe TRBD1 (6 bases). V was cut by 1 base and J by 2 bases, with 24 bases left in between. Germline CDR1 is DFQATT and CDR2 is SNEGSKA (reference sequence). The CDR3 extends over 18 amino acids. The CDR3 DNA follows: TGCAGTGCTAGAGCTCGGAACAGGGAGAGGGATTGGGCCTACGAGCAGTACTTC. Its translation: CSARARNRERDWAYEQYF.

The chain is built from TRBV20-1 and TRBJ2-7, with TRBD2 matching 7 bases. Germline V gives CDR1 DFQATT, CDR2 SNEGSKA (reference sequence). V was clipped by 6 bases and J by 6 bases; unmatched bases: 8. This CDR3 is built from 12 residues. This chain's CDR3 is CSAHGEGGEQYF. CDR3 coding DNA: TGCAGTGCCCATGGGGAGGGAGGCGAGCAGTACTTC.

The sample holds a few counts of this clonotype. The chain combines TRBV20-1 with TRBJ2-7; the match to TRBD1 covers 11 bases. This CDR3 is built from 14 residues. Germline values: CDR1 DFQATT, CDR2 SNEGSKA (reference sequence). The ends lost 2 bases at V and 5 bases at J; junction bases unmatched: 5. Here the CDR3 reads CSARTGQGGHEQYF. CDR3 nucleotide sequence: TGCAGTGCTAGAACGGGACAGGGGGGCCACGAGCAGTACTTC.

Of note for this clonotype: A much larger clone sits a single nucleotide away, making a read error possible. The final CDR3 position lacks the conserved phenylalanine or tryptophan, pointing to a likely read error. The chain uses TRBV5-1 and TRBJ2-7; 11 positions agree with TRBD2. The germline V gene has CDR1 SGHRS and CDR2 YFSETQ. The CDR3 has 14 residues. Trimming removed 4 bases from V and 5 bases from J; junction bases left unmatched: 5. The DNA of the CDR3 is TGCGCCAGCAGCATCCTTAGCGGGAGGGACGAGCAGTACTAC. Residues: CASSILSGRDEQYY.

This clonotype was counted many times. The chain joins TRBV11-1 to TRBJ2-7; tentatively, D is TRBD1 (6 bases). V was shortened by 5 bases and J by 5 bases, with 13 bases between the two germline ends. Germline V gene lookup returns CDR1 SGHAT and CDR2 FQDESV (reference sequence). The CDR3 is 13 amino acids. The CDR3 loop is CASSTGSGNEQYF. The CDR3 DNA follows: TGTGCCAGCAGCACAGGGTCAGGCAACGAGCAGTACTTC. Complete variable domain (other parts from reference TRBV11-1 and TRBJ2-7): EAEVAQSPRYKITEKSQAVAFWCDPISGHATLYWYRQILGQGPELLVQFQDESVVDDSQLPKDRFSAERLKGVDSTLKIQPAELGDSAMYLCASSTGSGNEQYFGPGTRLTVT.

The chain couples TRBV28 to TRBJ2-1; D gene uncertain. The CDR3 covers 14 residues. The germline V gene has CDR1 MDHEN and CDR2 SYDVKM. V was trimmed by 4 bases and J by 10 bases, leaving 17 bases between them. The CDR3 nucleotides are TGTGCCAGCAGTTATCCCGCCCGTCGTGGGGAGCAGTTCTTC. Translating gives CASSYPARRGEQFF.

There are a few counts of this clonotype. The DNA of the CDR3 is TGTGCCAGCAGAAGGGACCCGCTTTCCTACAATGAGCAGTTCTTC. Protein: CASRRDPLSYNEQFF. The genes are TRBV27 and TRBJ2-1, with D possibly called TRBD1 or TRBD2 (5 bases each). Trimming took off 6 bases at V and 1 base at J, with 13 bases between the two ends. This CDR3 comprises 15 residues. Looked up from germline, CDR1 is MNHEY and CDR2 is SMNVEV (reference sequence).

This clonotype was counted many times. The chain joins TRBV2 to TRBJ1-5; D is uncertain. The CDR3 covers 13 residues. Per the germline V gene, CDR1 is SNHLY and CDR2 is FYNNEI. With 5 bases removed from V and 5 bases from J, the gap between germline ends came to 10 bases. Written as DNA, the CDR3 is TGTGCCAGCAGTTGGCAGGTCGATCAGCCCCAGCATTTT. It translates to CASSWQVDQPQHF.

This clonotype has ten or more counts. This chain links TRBV30 with TRBJ2-7; TRBD2 aligns across 11 bases. The V gene end was trimmed by 8 bases and the J gene end by 5 bases; junction bases not matched to a gene: 14. The CDR3 runs 15 residues. Germline CDR1 is GTSNPN and CDR2 is SVGIG (reference sequence). The CDR3 sequence: CAGGKPTSGSDEQYF. The CDR3 DNA reads TGTGCCGGCGGAAAGCCTACTAGCGGGAGCGACGAGCAGTACTTC.

The V and J genes are TRBV19 and TRBJ2-2; D is ambiguous. The CDR3 spans 14 residues. V lost 1 base and J lost 4, with 7 bases in between. Germline CDR1 reads LNHDA; CDR2 reads SQIVND (reference sequence). This chain's CDR3 is CASSIVGGTGELFF. CDR3 bases: TGTGCCAGTAGTATAGTGGGCGGCACCGGGGAGCTGTTTTTT.

This chain links TRBV29-1 with TRBJ2-7; TRBD2 might be the D (6 bases). The germline V and J ends were trimmed by 1 base and 6 bases, with 10 bases remaining between them. The CDR3 has 12 amino acids. Germline V gene data show CDR1 as SQVTM and CDR2 as ANQGSEA. The CDR3 loop reads CSVEAAAGEQYF. CDR3 in DNA: TGCAGCGTTGAAGCGGCAGCGGGCGAGCAGTACTTC.

The chain joins TRBV6-1 to TRBJ1-2; D may be TRBD1 (5 bases). Germline CDR1 and CDR2: MNHNS and SASEGT. The V end was cut by 7 bases, the J end by 4 bases, with 10 bases between. The CDR3 totals 12 residues. For the CDR3, the DNA is TGTGCCAGCACCCAGGGCGGCTATGGCTACACCTTC. Amino acids: CASTQGGYGYTF.

There are many counts of this clonotype. CDR3 protein: CATSDSGTAHEKLFF. DNA of the CDR3: TGTGCCACCAGTGATTCCGGGACAGCTCATGAAAAACTGTTTTTT. The V gene is TRBV24-1, the J gene TRBJ1-4, with 7 bases matching TRBD1. V was clipped by 2 bases and J by 6 bases; unmatched bases: 5. Per the germline V gene, CDR1 is KGHDR and CDR2 is SFDVKD. The CDR3 covers 15 residues.

Remarks on this clonotype: A read error may produce the germline difference seen at one junction end. J is TRBJ1-2 and V is TRBV2; 10 nucleotides agree with TRBD1. Germline V gene sequence: CDR1 SNHLY, CDR2 FYNNEI. The CDR3 is 14 amino acids. CDR3 DNA sequence: TGTGTCAGCAGCGACAGGGGGCGGGAATATGGCTACACCTTC. Residues: CVSSDRGREYGYTF.

This clonotype was recorded many times. The V and J genes are TRBV7-2 and TRBJ2-5; D uncertain. The length of the CDR3 is 14 residues. Trimming removed 0 bases from V and 2 bases from J, with 7 bases in between. Germline lookup yields CDR1 SGHTA and CDR2 FQGNSA. The CDR3 nucleotides are TGTGCCAGCAGCTTAGCGGGCAGGCAAGAGACCCAGTACTTC. Translated, it gives CASSLAGRQETQYF.

This clonotype appeared many times. The chain uses TRBV11-2 and TRBJ1-2, with TRBD1 matching 7 bases. CDR3 length: 14 amino acids. Germline V gene lookup returns CDR1 SGHAT and CDR2 FQNNGV. V lost 1 base and J lost 4; bases outside the gene matches: 3. The CDR3 sequence: CASSLAGGGYGYTF. The DNA for the CDR3 is TGTGCCAGCAGCTTAGCAGGGGGAGGCTATGGCTACACCTTC.

This clonotype was seen at least ten times. J is TRBJ2-7 and V is TRBV2; D possibly matches TRBD1 or TRBD2 (5 bases each). CDR3 length equals 14 residues. Germline CDR1 SNHLY, CDR2 FYNNEI. Trimming stripped 3 bases from V and 0 bases from J, with 9 bases between. CDR3 residues: CASSDRGSSYEQYF. The CDR3 DNA sequence: TGTGCCAGCAGTGATCGGGGCAGCTCCTACGAGCAGTACTTC.

The chain recombines TRBV20-1 with TRBJ2-3; D may correspond to TRBD1 or TRBD2 (6 bases each). Trimming left V 6 bases short and J 1 base short, with 11 bases between. The germline CDR1 and CDR2 sequences are DFQATT and SNEGSKA (reference sequence). This CDR3 is 13 amino acids long. The CDR3 protein is CSAAGEGTDTQYF. CDR3 sequence (DNA): TGCAGTGCGGCAGGGGAGGGCACAGATACGCAGTATTTT.